This TCR beta chain was captured by sequencing in a study of T-cell reconstitution after alpha-beta-depleted transplantation in children. Study-wide points: Alpha-beta T cells present about two months after transplant were reported to originate from several hundred expanded graft clones. Some patients owed their high day-60 TCRbeta diversity to surviving recipient T cells and thymic progenitors. The authors attributed T-cell counts and diversity one year after transplant mostly to newly produced T cells.

In regard to this clonotype: Its target is not known.

Unique molecular identifiers were incorporated into the prepared TCRbeta library. Using its own MiXCR run on the PCR reads, TCRdb lists one record per CDR3 protein. The repertoire holds about 980,000 distinct CDR3 sequences, with less than 30% as singletons. The TCR originated in a boy under two years old who had a stem cell transplant for SCID, so the T cells may come from the graft donor. The sample consisted of PBMCs, mostly from graft donor cells, taken 360 days after TCRalphabeta/CD19-depleted stem cell transplant.

The CDR3 spells CSVEVSAADTQYF. The CDR3 coding sequence is TGCAGCGTTGAAGTGTCAGCGGCAGATACGCAGTATTTT. The chain combines TRBV29-1 with TRBJ2-3; weak D call: TRBD2 (5 bases). From germline, CDR1 is SQVTM and CDR2 ANQGSEA. V gave up 1 base and J gave up 4 bases, with 9 bases separating them. The CDR3 is 13 residues long.